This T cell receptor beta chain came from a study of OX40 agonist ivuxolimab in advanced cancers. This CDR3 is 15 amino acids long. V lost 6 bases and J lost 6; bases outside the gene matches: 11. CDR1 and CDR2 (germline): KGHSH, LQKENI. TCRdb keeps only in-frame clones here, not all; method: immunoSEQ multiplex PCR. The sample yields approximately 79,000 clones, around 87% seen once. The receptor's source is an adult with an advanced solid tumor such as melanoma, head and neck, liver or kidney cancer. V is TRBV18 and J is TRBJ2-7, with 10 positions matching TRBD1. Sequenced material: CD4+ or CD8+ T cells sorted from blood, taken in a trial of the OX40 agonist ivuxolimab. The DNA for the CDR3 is TGTGCCAGCTCGGGTCGGACCCGGGACAGGGGCGAGCAGTACTTC. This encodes CASSGRTRDRGEQYF.